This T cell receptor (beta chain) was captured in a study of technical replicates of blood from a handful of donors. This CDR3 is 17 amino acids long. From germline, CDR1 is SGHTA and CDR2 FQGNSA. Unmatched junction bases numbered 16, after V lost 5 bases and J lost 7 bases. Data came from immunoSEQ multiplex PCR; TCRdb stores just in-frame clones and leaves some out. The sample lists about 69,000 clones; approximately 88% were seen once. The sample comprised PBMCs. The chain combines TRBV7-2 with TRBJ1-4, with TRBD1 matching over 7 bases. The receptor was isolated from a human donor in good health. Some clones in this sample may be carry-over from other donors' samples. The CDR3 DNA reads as TGTGCCAGCAGCCCACGGAGAGGAGGGACAGCGCCTGAAAAACTGTTTTTT. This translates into CASSPRRGGTAPEKLFF.